The 5 T cell receptor beta chains in this list originate from one sample, sequenced in a study of T cells expressing NK-cell markers. TCRdb reworked the 5' RACE reads into one entry per CDR3 protein, no DNA. The listing records 300,000 to 500,000 distinct CDR3 sequences. The sequenced material came from blood T cells: a sorted CD56 or NKG2C T cell subset, CD4+ or CD8+ T cells, or bulk PBMC T cells (not recorded which). The receptors originated from a woman in her fifties or sixties in good health.

This chain connects TRBV12-3 or TRBV12-4 to TRBJ2-2; TCRdb designates TRBD2, a call that cannot be tested without DNA. This CDR3 comprises 16 residues. CDR3 protein: CASSRGLAGNTGELFF.

The chain is built from TRBV5-1 and TRBJ2-7; TCRdb gives TRBD2 as the D gene, but with no DNA this cannot be confirmed. Germline-derived CDR1 and CDR2 are SGHRS and YFSETQ. The length of the CDR3 is 14 residues. The CDR3 region is CASSPGTPGFEQYF.

The chain joins TRBV30 to TRBJ2-3; TCRdb calls TRBD1, which cannot be checked without DNA. The CDR3 runs 14 residues. Germline V CDR1 and CDR2: GTSNPN, SVGIG (reference sequence). The chain's CDR3 is CAWTLTGITDTQYF.

The chain links TRBV15 to TRBJ2-2; TCRdb's assignment of TRBD1 cannot be checked, as there is no DNA. This CDR3 spans 16 amino acids. Germline V gene data show CDR1 as LNHNV and CDR2 as YYDKDF (reference sequence). CDR3 amino acids: CATSRNDRGFTGELFF.

The rearrangement links TRBV20-1 to TRBJ2-7; TCRdb outputs TRBD2, but without DNA this stays unchecked. CDR3 length: 15 residues. Germline V lookup: CDR1 DFQATT, CDR2 SNEGSKA (reference sequence). CDR3: CSAKKPRETHYEQYF.